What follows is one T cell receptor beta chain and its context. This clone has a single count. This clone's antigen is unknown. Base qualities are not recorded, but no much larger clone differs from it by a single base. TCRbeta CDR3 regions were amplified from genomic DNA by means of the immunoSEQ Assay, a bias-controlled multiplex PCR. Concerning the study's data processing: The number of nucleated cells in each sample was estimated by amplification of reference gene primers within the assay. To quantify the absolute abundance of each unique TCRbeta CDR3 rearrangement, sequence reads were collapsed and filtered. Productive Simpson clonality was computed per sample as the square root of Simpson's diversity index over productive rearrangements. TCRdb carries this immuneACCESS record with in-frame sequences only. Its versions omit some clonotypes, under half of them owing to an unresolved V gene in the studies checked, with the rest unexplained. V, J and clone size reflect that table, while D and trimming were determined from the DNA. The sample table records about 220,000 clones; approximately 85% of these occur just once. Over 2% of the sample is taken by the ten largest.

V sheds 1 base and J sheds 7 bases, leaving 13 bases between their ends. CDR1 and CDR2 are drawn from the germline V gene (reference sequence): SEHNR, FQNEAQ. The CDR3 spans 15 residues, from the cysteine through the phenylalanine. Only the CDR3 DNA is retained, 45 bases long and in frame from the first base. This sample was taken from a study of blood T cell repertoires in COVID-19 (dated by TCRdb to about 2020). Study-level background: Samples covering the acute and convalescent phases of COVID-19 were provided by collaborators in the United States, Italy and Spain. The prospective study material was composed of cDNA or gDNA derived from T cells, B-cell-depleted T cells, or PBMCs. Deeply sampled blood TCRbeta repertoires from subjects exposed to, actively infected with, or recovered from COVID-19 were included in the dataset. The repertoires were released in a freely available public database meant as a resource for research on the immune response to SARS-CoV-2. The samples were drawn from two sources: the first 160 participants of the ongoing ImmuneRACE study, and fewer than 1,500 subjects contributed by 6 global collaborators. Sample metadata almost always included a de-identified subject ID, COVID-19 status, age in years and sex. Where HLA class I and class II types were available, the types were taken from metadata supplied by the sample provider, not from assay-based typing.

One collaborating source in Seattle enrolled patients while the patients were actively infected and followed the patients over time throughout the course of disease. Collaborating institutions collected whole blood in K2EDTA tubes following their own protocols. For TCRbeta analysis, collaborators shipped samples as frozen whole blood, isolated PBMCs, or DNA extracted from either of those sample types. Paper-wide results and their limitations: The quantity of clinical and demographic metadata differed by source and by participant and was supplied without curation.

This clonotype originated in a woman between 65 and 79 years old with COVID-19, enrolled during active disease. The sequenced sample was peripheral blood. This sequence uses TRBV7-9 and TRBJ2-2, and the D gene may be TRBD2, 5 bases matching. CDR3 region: CASSLGTPSLGELFF. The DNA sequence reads TGTGCCAGCAGCTTAGGGACTCCCTCCCTCGGGGAGCTGTTTTTT.